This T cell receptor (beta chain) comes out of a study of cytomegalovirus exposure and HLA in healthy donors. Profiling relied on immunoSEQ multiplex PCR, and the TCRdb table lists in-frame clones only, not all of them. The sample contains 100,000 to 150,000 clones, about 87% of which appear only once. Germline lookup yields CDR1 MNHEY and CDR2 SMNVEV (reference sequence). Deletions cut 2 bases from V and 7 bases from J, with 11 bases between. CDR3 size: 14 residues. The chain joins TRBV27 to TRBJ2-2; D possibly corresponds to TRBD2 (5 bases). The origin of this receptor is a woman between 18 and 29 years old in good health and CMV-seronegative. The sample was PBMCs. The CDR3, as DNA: TGTGCCAGCAGTTTAGGGCCGGCGGGCGGGGAGCTGTTTTTT. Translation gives CASSLGPAGGELFF.